The TCR beta chain under discussion was sequenced for a study of beta chain features in type 1 diabetes. Background on the study: The study examined about 100,000,000 sorted cells across all samples. Study observations and caveats: Cells with high TCR expression could be over-represented by cDNA sequencing. TCRB CDR3s from Type 1 diabetes patients were moderately but significantly shorter in all four CD4+ subsets.

To note about this clone: Its antigen is unknown.

Trimming cost V 4 bases and J 5 bases; bases outside gene matches: 1. CDR3 length: 13 amino acids. From germline, CDR1 is MGHRA and CDR2 YSYEKL. The authors sorted CD4+ naive, central memory, regulatory and stem cell-like memory cells via CD45RO/CCR7/CD25/CD127/CD95/CD27. As every portion of the isolated RNA was reverse transcribed, the sequencing read expressed TCRB transcripts. The method was immunoSEQ multiplex PCR; TCRdb's version includes in-frame clones alone and lacks a portion of them. The table lists some 330,000 clones, about 12% of them singletons. The V and J genes are TRBV4-1 and TRBJ2-7; 11 bases fit TRBD1. The receptor's source is a young woman with type 1 diabetes. The specimen was naive CD4+ T cells from blood. CDR3 residues: CASSPGQGDEQYF. Here the CDR3 DNA reads TGCGCCAGCAGCCCGGGACAGGGGGACGAGCAGTACTTC.